The 25 T cell receptor beta chains below were found in one sample sequenced in a study of T-cell reconstitution after alpha-beta-depleted transplantation in children. Unique molecular identifiers were incorporated into the prepared TCRbeta library. A single record per CDR3 protein comes from TCRdb applying MiXCR to the PCR reads. Of hundreds of thousands of distinct CDR3 sequences in the sample, 16% were seen once. Sample: PBMCs from the stem cell graft donor, taken from the stem cell graft. Receptor source: a human donor who donated a stem cell graft to a child with acute myeloid leukemia.

This chain links TRBV6-1 with TRBJ2-5, with 10 bases aligning to TRBD2. V lost 6 bases to trimming and J lost 5 bases; unmatched junction nucleotides: 12. This CDR3 has 16 amino acids. CDR1 is MNHNS, CDR2 SASEGT, per germline. The CDR3 sequence: CASSALGLAFRETQYF. The CDR3 coding sequence is TGTGCCAGCAGCGCCTTGGGACTAGCGTTTCGTGAGACCCAGTACTTC.

This clonotype was seen more than once but under ten times. V gene TRBV5-1 combines with J gene TRBJ2-5; D not certain. The germline V gene encodes CDR1 SGHRS and CDR2 YFSETQ. The CDR3 has 13 residues. Trimming shortened V by 0 bases and J by 5 bases, and 8 bases separated the two germline ends. The CDR3 coding sequence is TGCGCCAGCAGCTTGGCCGTTTTCGAGACCCAGTACTTC. This sequence encodes CASSLAVFETQYF.

This clonotype was counted many times. The V gene is TRBV9, the J gene TRBJ2-4, with 8 positions matching TRBD1. J gave up 1 base and V 3 bases, and 3 bases lay outside the gene matches. The germline CDR1 and CDR2 sequences are SGDLS and YYNGEE. The CDR3 totals 15 residues. The CDR3 loop is CASSDTGGAKNIQYF. CDR3 bases: TGTGCCAGCAGCGACACAGGGGGGGCCAAAAACATTCAGTACTTC.

This clonotype was recorded a few times. J is TRBJ2-7 and V is TRBV12-3 or TRBV12-4, with a tentative D call TRBD1 (6 bases). Trimming removed 3 bases at V and 4 bases at J, with 13 bases between. The CDR3 has 14 amino acids. CDR3 DNA sequence: TGTGCCAGCAGTTTGACAGGAGACCTATACGAGCAGTACTTC. It encodes CASSLTGDLYEQYF.

The CDR3 is CASSLGDRIQETQYF. The CDR3 nucleotides are TGTGCCAGCAGCTTAGGGGACAGGATCCAAGAGACCCAGTACTTC. This chain links TRBV7-9 with TRBJ2-5, with 8 bases that match TRBD1. V was clipped by 1 base and J by 1 base; unmatched bases: 2. The CDR3 is 15 residues long. The germline gives CDR1 SEHNR, CDR2 FQNEAQ (reference sequence). Filled out from reference TRBV7-9 and TRBJ2-5, the complete variable domain reads DTGVSQNPRHKITKRGQNVTFRCDPISEHNRLYWYRQTLGQGPEFLTYFQNEAQLEKSRLLSDRFSAERPKGSFSTLEIQRTEQGDSAMYLCASSLGDRIQETQYFGPGTRLLVL.

This clonotype has more than one count but fewer than ten. V gene TRBV27 combines with J gene TRBJ2-3; 8 bases agree with TRBD1. This CDR3 is built from 14 residues. The V gene end was trimmed by 8 bases and the J gene end by 2 bases; junction bases not matched to a gene: 6. CDR1 is MNHEY and CDR2 is SMNVEV in the germline V gene (reference sequence). The CDR3 DNA reads TGTGCCAGCCGGGGACAGGCTTACACAGATACGCAGTATTTT. Translation: CASRGQAYTDTQYF.

This clonotype has ten or more counts. This sequence joins TRBV24-1 and TRBJ2-1, with D unresolved. The V end lost 10 bases, the J end lost 7 bases, and 1 base lay between the germline ends. The CDR3 has 8 residues. Looked up from germline, CDR1 is KGHDR and CDR2 is SFDVKD. CDR3 loop: CATNEQFF. CDR3 nucleotides: TGTGCCACAAATGAGCAGTTCTTC.

This clonotype was seen a handful of times. V usage is TRBV5-6 and J usage is TRBJ2-2; the D call may be TRBD1 or TRBD2 (5 bases each). From germline, CDR1 is SGHDT and CDR2 YYEEEE. The germline V and J ends were trimmed by 2 bases and 6 bases, with 14 bases remaining between them. There are 15 residues in the CDR3. The DNA of the CDR3 is TGTGCCAGCAGCTTCCGGGACGGAATCTCCGGGGAGCTGTTTTTT. Its protein product is CASSFRDGISGELFF. The variable domain in full, with the rest retrieved from reference TRBV5-6 and TRBJ2-2, is DAGVTQSPTHLIKTRGQQVTLRCSPKSGHDTVSWYQQALGQGPQFIFQYYEEEERQRGNFPDRFSGHQFPNYSSELNVNALLLGDSALYLCASSFRDGISGELFFGEGSRLTVL.

This clonotype was seen at least ten times. The rearrangement uses TRBV29-1 and TRBJ2-1; 7 nucleotides match TRBD2. The CDR3 is made up of 13 amino acids. J lost 7 bases, V lost 8 bases, and 11 bases had no gene match. CDR1 and CDR2 (germline): SQVTM, ANQGSEA. The CDR3 DNA reads TGCAGCTTTGTACCACGGGGAGGGAATGAGCAGTTCTTC. Encoded protein: CSFVPRGGNEQFF.

The chain is built from TRBV4-1 and TRBJ2-4, with a tentative D call TRBD2 (6 bases). Per germline, CDR1 MGHRA and CDR2 YSYEKL. The CDR3 totals 13 residues. V lost 0 bases and J lost 10, with 10 bases in between. CDR3 amino acids: CASSQEEGRIQYF. The CDR3 bases are TGCGCCAGCAGCCAAGAGGAGGGTCGGATTCAGTACTTC.

The chain couples TRBV7-2 to TRBJ2-3, with D tentatively TRBD2 (7 bases). This CDR3 spans 16 amino acids. Germline V CDR1 and CDR2: SGHTA, FQGNSA. Trimming took 5 bases from V and 4 from J, leaving 19 bases between them. The CDR3 region has the DNA TGTGCCAGCAGCCAAACATGGGAGGGGGGGGCAGATACGCAGTATTTT. This gives the protein CASSQTWEGGADTQYF.

The rearrangement links TRBV7-2 to TRBJ1-4, with D unclear. Trimming pared 1 base from V and 7 bases from J, leaving 13 bases between. From germline, CDR1 is SGHTA and CDR2 FQGNSA. The CDR3 length is 15 residues. The CDR3 reads CASSLVVRASEKLFF. CDR3 coding DNA: TGTGCCAGCAGCTTAGTGGTCCGGGCTTCTGAAAAACTGTTTTTT.

On this clonotype itself: Just one base apart from a much larger clone, this may be a read error. The J gene is TRBJ1-1, the V gene TRBV5-1, with TRBD1 matching 7 bases. Germline CDR1 SGHRS, CDR2 YFSETQ. This CDR3 is built from 14 residues. The DNA of the CDR3 is TGCGCCAGCAGCATACAGGGGCGGAACACTAAAGCTTTCTTT. Translation gives CASSIQGRNTKAFF.

A few counts support this clonotype. The gene calls are TRBV5-5 and TRBJ1-1, with unresolved D. The CDR3 runs to 15 residues. Germline-derived CDR1 and CDR2 are SGHKS and YYEKEE (reference sequence). Trimming left V 4 bases short and J 3 bases short, with 16 bases between. The CDR3 is CASSPWALGDTEAFF. As DNA, the CDR3 is TGTGCCAGCAGCCCCTGGGCGCTTGGGGACACTGAAGCTTTCTTT.

This clonotype was recorded at least ten times. This chain joins TRBV20-1 and TRBJ1-1; D call uncertain. The CDR3 has 12 residues. CDR1 and CDR2 (germline): DFQATT, SNEGSKA (reference sequence). Trimming pared 8 bases from V and 0 bases from J, leaving 10 bases between. The CDR3 loop is CSTRSMNTEAFF. The CDR3 nucleotides are TGCAGTACCCGGTCGATGAACACTGAAGCTTTCTTT.

The gene calls are TRBV12-3 or TRBV12-4 and TRBJ1-5; the D is unclear. Trimming took off 6 bases at V and 7 bases at J, with 13 bases between the two ends. The CDR3 has 13 residues. CDR3 region: CASSFDLGQPQHF. DNA for the CDR3: TGTGCCAGCAGCTTTGACCTTGGCCAGCCCCAGCATTTT.

At least ten counts were recorded for this clonotype. The chain recombines TRBV5-1 with TRBJ2-3, with TRBD2 as a possible D gene (6 bases). V was cut by 0 bases and J by 3 bases, with 14 bases left in between. The CDR3 extends over 16 amino acids. Germline V CDR1 and CDR2: SGHRS, YFSETQ. CDR3 nucleotides: TGCGCCAGCAGCTTGGCCCGGGACGGAGGGACAGATACGCAGTATTTT. This sequence encodes CASSLARDGGTDTQYF.

This clonotype was picked up many times. The V and J genes are TRBV6-5 and TRBJ1-1, with D tentatively TRBD1 (5 bases). With 2 bases removed from V and 6 bases from J, the gap between germline ends came to 7 bases. The CDR3 sequence is 12 residues long. Germline V lookup: CDR1 MNHEY, CDR2 SVGAGI. This CDR3 is CASSYLGAEAFF. The CDR3 DNA follows: TGTGCCAGCAGTTACCTGGGGGCTGAAGCTTTCTTT.

This clonotype has a count of ten or more. V and J are TRBV29-1 and TRBJ2-1, with unresolved D. There are 15 residues in the CDR3. V lost 0 bases and J lost 5, with 14 bases in between. Germline loops: CDR1 SQVTM, CDR2 ANQGSEA. The CDR3 nucleotides read TGCAGCGTTGAAGATCATAGCTCGCCCAACAATGAGCAGTTCTTC. Encoded protein: CSVEDHSSPNNEQFF.

In its sample, this clonotype was seen a few times. CDR3: CASSFFRDRAGEQFF. The CDR3 region has the DNA TGTGCCAGCAGTTTTTTCCGGGACAGGGCGGGTGAGCAGTTCTTC. The rearrangement uses TRBV27 and TRBJ2-1; TRBD1 aligns across 9 bases. Germline V CDR1 and CDR2: MNHEY, SMNVEV (reference sequence). This CDR3 comprises 15 residues. The J segment lost 9 bases and the V segment lost 3 bases, leaving 9 bases of the junction unmatched.

Ten or more counts support this clonotype. The CDR3 DNA is TGCAGTGCTAATAGCGGGGGGGTTTACGAGCAGTACTTC. Residues: CSANSGGVYEQYF. The chain has TRBV20-1 and TRBJ2-7; 11 bases map to TRBD2. V shed 4 bases and J 4 bases; nucleotides not matched to a gene: 3. This CDR3 has 13 amino acids. CDR1 and CDR2 from the germline V gene are DFQATT and SNEGSKA (reference sequence).

The chain links TRBV10-3 to TRBJ1-5; the D is unclear. The CDR3 has 14 residues. The V gene's germline CDR1 is ENHRY and CDR2 SYGVKD. The V end lost 4 bases, the J end lost 8 bases, and 15 bases lay between the germline ends. CDR3 protein: CAISGIGGEEPQHF. The CDR3 nucleotides are TGTGCCATCAGTGGGATAGGTGGTGAAGAGCCCCAGCATTTT.

The rearrangement joins TRBV5-5 to TRBJ2-2, with 8 bases matching TRBD1. V lost 0 bases to trimming and J lost 4 bases; unmatched junction nucleotides: 2. CDR1 and CDR2 (germline): SGHKS, YYEKEE (reference sequence). The length of the CDR3 is 15 residues. The CDR3 here is CASSLGQGSTGELFF. The CDR3 region has the DNA TGTGCCAGCAGCTTGGGACAGGGGAGCACCGGGGAGCTGTTTTTT.

V and J are TRBV7-2 and TRBJ1-5; D may be TRBD1 (6 bases). Between the trimmed V and J ends, which lost 4 bases and 5 bases, there was a span of 15 bases. Germline V gives CDR1 SGHTA, CDR2 FQGNSA. The CDR3 has 15 amino acids. The CDR3 region is CASSSQGALHQPQHF. CDR3 bases: TGTGCCAGCAGCTCACAGGGAGCCTTACATCAGCCCCAGCATTTT.

This clonotype has a count of ten or more. The chain recombines TRBV12-3 or TRBV12-4 with TRBJ2-1; 7 bases agree with TRBD2. The CDR3 contains 13 residues. Trimming took 6 bases from V and 9 from J; bases not matched to a gene: 8. The CDR3 here is CASSPTSSGEQFF. The CDR3 nucleotides are TGTGCCAGCAGCCCGACTAGCTCGGGTGAGCAGTTCTTC.